This passage covers 17 T cell receptor beta chains from one sample sequenced in a study of T cells in Graves' hyperthyroidism and ophthalmopathy. Amplification targeted TCR beta CDR3 regions from RNA transcripts. TCR CDR3 underwent first-round RT-PCR with the HTBI primer set. A single record per CDR3 protein comes from TCRdb applying MiXCR to the multiplex PCR reads. The sample yields about 420,000 distinct CDR3 sequences, 15% to 18% seen once. The sample consisted of blood. The receptor source for this set is a woman aged 18-29 years with Graves' hyperthyroidism.

This clonotype was seen only once. V is TRBV9 and J is TRBJ2-3; TRBD1 agrees at 8 bases. V lost 3 bases to trimming and J lost 4 bases; unmatched junction nucleotides: 7. The CDR3 contains 15 residues. From germline, CDR1 is SGDLS and CDR2 YYNGEE. The CDR3 DNA is TGTGCCAGCAGCGGCCAGGGGGCAGTGGCAGATACGCAGTATTTT. Its translation is CASSGQGAVADTQYF.

This clonotype has more than one count but fewer than ten. This chain connects TRBV6-1 to TRBJ2-7; 8 positions match TRBD2. CDR1 MNHNS and CDR2 SASEGT come from the germline V gene. This CDR3 has 15 amino acids. J gave up 4 bases and V 7 bases, and 12 bases lay outside the gene matches. CDR3 DNA: TGTGCCAGCATGCCCCCTCGGGGGGGAAGGTACGAGCAGTACTTC. Amino acid sequence: CASMPPRGGRYEQYF.

This clonotype was observed many times. The chain links TRBV6-2 or TRBV6-3 to TRBJ1-3; D is perhaps TRBD1 (5 bases). V was clipped by 2 bases and J by 0 bases, with 11 bases between them. Germline CDR1 is MNHEY and CDR2 is SVGEGT. The length of the CDR3 is 16 residues. CDR3 nucleotide sequence: TGTGCCAGCAGTTACCCGGGACGGATCTCTGGAAACACCATATATTTT. This translates into CASSYPGRISGNTIYF.

This chain joins TRBV29-1 and TRBJ1-6; D gene uncertain. The germline CDR1 and CDR2 sequences are SQVTM and ANQGSEA. This CDR3 is 13 amino acids long. The ends were cut back, 6 bases at V and 0 bases at J, with 6 bases in the middle. For the CDR3, the DNA is TGCAGCGTCAAGAGCTCCTATAATTCACCCCTCCACTTT. It encodes CSVKSSYNSPLHF.

This chain links TRBV6-1 with TRBJ2-7; the D call may be TRBD1 or TRBD2 (6 bases each). This CDR3 region has 15 residues. Germline V gene data show CDR1 as MNHNS and CDR2 as SASEGT. Trimming took 8 bases from V and 2 from J, leaving 19 bases between them. The CDR3 region is CASATLRGPTYEQYF. In nucleotides, the CDR3 is TGTGCCAGCGCCACCTTACGGGGGCCGACCTACGAGCAGTACTTC.

This clonotype was found many times. The chain has TRBV28 and TRBJ2-5; 7 bases are shared with TRBD1. Germline V gives CDR1 MDHEN, CDR2 SYDVKM. The CDR3 totals 16 residues. V was clipped by 2 bases and J by 2 bases; unmatched bases: 8. CDR3 loop: CASSLGGRGQQETQYF. The CDR3, as DNA: TGTGCCAGCAGTTTAGGCGGAAGGGGACAGCAAGAGACCCAGTACTTC.

This clonotype was counted a few times. J is TRBJ1-2 and V is TRBV7-3, with TRBD1 matching over 7 bases. CDR3 length: 13 amino acids. CDR1 is SGHTA and CDR2 is FQGTGA in the germline V gene. The V gene end was trimmed by 5 bases and the J gene end by 8 bases; junction bases not matched to a gene: 8. The CDR3 DNA is TGTGCCAGCAGCCCCGGACAGGCGAACGGCTACACCTTC. Amino acid sequence: CASSPGQANGYTF.

CDR3 in amino acids: CASSPYYRGTKSSYNEQFF. In nucleotides, the CDR3 is TGTGCCAGCTCACCCTATTATAGGGGGACGAAGAGCTCCTACAATGAGCAGTTCTTC. The chain employs TRBV18 and TRBJ2-1; D might be TRBD1 (6 bases). This CDR3 region has 19 residues. Trimming shortened V by 3 bases and J by 0 bases, and 21 bases separated the two germline ends. The germline CDR1 and CDR2 sequences are KGHSH and LQKENI.

This clonotype turned up a few times. As DNA, the CDR3 is TGCGCCAGCAAAGGGGGACAGGGAGGCACAGATACGCAGTATTTT. Protein: CASKGGQGGTDTQYF. This chain connects TRBV5-1 to TRBJ2-3; 9 nucleotides line up with TRBD1. The V segment lost 6 bases and the J segment 1 base; nucleotides outside the gene matches: 6. The CDR3 runs to 15 residues. The germline gives CDR1 SGHRS, CDR2 YFSETQ. Full variable domain (outside the CDR3, taken from reference TRBV5-1 and TRBJ2-3): KAGVTQTPRYLIKTRGQQVTLSCSPISGHRSVSWYQQTPGQGLQFLFEYFSETQRNKGNFPGRFSGRQFSNSRSEMNVSTLELGDSALYLCASKGGQGGTDTQYFGPGTRLTVL.

This clonotype was picked up many times. The chain employs TRBV5-1 and TRBJ2-3, with D unresolved. CDR1 is SGHRS, CDR2 YFSETQ, per germline. CDR3 size: 13 residues. The V end lost 0 bases, the J end lost 4 bases, and 6 bases lay between the germline ends. The chain's CDR3 is CASSLETSDTQYF. The CDR3, as DNA: TGCGCCAGCAGCTTGGAGACGTCAGATACGCAGTATTTT.

This clonotype was seen ten or more times. The chain has TRBV7-8 and TRBJ2-3; TRBD2 matches 10 bases. J was trimmed by 2 bases and V by 4 bases; bases with no gene match: 3. The germline V gene has CDR1 SGHVS and CDR2 FQNEAQ. This CDR3 contains 15 residues. The CDR3: CASSWGLANTDTQYF. In DNA, the CDR3 is TGTGCCAGCAGCTGGGGACTAGCGAACACAGATACGCAGTATTTT.

The gene calls are TRBV28 and TRBJ1-4, with a possible D match to TRBD1 (6 bases). From germline, CDR1 is MDHEN and CDR2 SYDVKM. The CDR3 loop spans 15 amino acids. V dropped 6 bases and J dropped 8 bases, with 19 bases sitting between them. CDR3 in amino acids: CASSLLGGGGEKLFF. The DNA for the CDR3 is TGTGCCAGCAGCCTCCTTGGGGGCGGGGGCGAAAAACTGTTTTTT.

In its sample, this clonotype was seen many times. The chain joins TRBV20-1 to TRBJ2-1, with 7 bases identical to TRBD2. V shed 4 bases and J 0 bases; nucleotides not matched to a gene: 3. Germline CDR1 is DFQATT and CDR2 is SNEGSKA (reference sequence). The CDR3 has 14 amino acids. The CDR3 sequence is CSANRDYSYNEQFF. In DNA form, the CDR3 reads TGCAGTGCTAACCGGGACTACTCCTACAATGAGCAGTTCTTC.

The chain has TRBV6-2 or TRBV6-3 and TRBJ2-3; no clear D. CDR3 length: 12 amino acids. Germline loops: CDR1 MNHEY, CDR2 SVGEGT. V was trimmed by 8 bases and J by 3 bases, leaving 9 bases between them. CDR3 loop: CASLDPTDTQYF. The CDR3 coding sequence is TGTGCCAGCTTGGACCCAACAGATACGCAGTATTTT.

This clonotype showed up just a few times. V is TRBV5-1 and J is TRBJ2-2, with D possibly being TRBD1 (5 bases). This CDR3 is 15 amino acids long. V shed 2 bases and J shed 2 bases, with 10 bases lying between them. CDR1 and CDR2 from the germline V gene are SGHRS and YFSETQ. The CDR3 DNA follows: TGCGCCAGCAGCTTCGTACAGGCAAACACCGGGGAGCTGTTTTTT. It specifies CASSFVQANTGELFF.

This clonotype has a handful of counts. V and J are TRBV20-1 and TRBJ2-3; D not certain. V lost 3 bases and J lost 2, with 12 bases in between. There are 14 residues in the CDR3. Germline V gene sequence: CDR1 DFQATT, CDR2 SNEGSKA (reference sequence). The CDR3 region has the DNA TGCAGTGCTAGCTTTCCCAGTATCACAGATACGCAGTATTTT. Its protein product is CSASFPSITDTQYF.

Ten or more counts support this clonotype. The V and J genes are TRBV2 and TRBJ2-7, with 9 bases lining up with TRBD1. The CDR3 sequence is 15 residues long. Germline CDR1 reads SNHLY; CDR2 reads FYNNEI. Germline trimming cut 4 bases from V and 4 bases from J; bases unmatched to any gene: 8. The CDR3 bases are TGTGCCAGCAGTGTGGGACAGGGACCCTTTTACGAGCAGTACTTC. Its protein product is CASSVGQGPFYEQYF.